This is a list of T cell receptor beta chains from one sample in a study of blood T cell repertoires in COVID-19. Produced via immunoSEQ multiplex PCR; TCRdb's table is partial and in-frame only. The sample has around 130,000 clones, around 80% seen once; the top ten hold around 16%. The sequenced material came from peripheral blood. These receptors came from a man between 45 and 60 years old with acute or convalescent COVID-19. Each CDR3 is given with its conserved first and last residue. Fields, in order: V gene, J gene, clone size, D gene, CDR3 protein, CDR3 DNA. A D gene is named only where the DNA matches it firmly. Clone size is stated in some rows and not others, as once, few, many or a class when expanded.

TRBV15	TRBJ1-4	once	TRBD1	CATSREGNRGNEKLFF	TGTGCCACCAGCAGAGAGGGGAACAGGGGAAATGAAAAACTGTTTTTT
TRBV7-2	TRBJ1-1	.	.	CASRRLNTEAFF	TGTGCCAGCAGGCGGTTGAACACTGAAGCTTTCTTT
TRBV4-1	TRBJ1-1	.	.	CASSLRWEGTEAFF	TGCGCCAGCAGCCTAAGGTGGGAGGGGACTGAAGCTTTCTTT
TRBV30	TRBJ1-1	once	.	CAWSASDLTEAFF	TGTGCCTGGAGCGCCTCCGACTTGACTGAAGCTTTCTTT
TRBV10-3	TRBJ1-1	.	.	CAIIPDLDLGTEAFF	TGTGCCATCATTCCTGACCTGGACTTAGGGACTGAAGCTTTCTTT
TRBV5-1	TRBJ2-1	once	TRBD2	CASSLVVGGEFF	TGCGCCAGCAGCTTGGTTGTCGGGGGGGAGTTCTTC
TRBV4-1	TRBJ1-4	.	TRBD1	CASSPAYGDSNEKLFF	TGCGCCAGCAGCCCCGCCTATGGGGACAGCAATGAAAAACTGTTTTTT
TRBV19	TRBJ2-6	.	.	CASTPTGANVLTF	TGTGCCAGTACCCCCACTGGGGCCAACGTCCTGACTTTC
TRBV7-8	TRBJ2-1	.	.	CASSYGQGSGNEQFF	TGTGCCAGCAGCTACGGGCAGGGGTCTGGAAATGAGCAGTTCTTC
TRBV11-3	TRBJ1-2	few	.	CASSFPGERLRYGYTF	TGTGCCAGCAGCTTCCCCGGGGAAAGGTTGCGGTATGGCTACACCTTC
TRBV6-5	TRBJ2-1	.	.	CASTWTVSYNEQFF	TGTGCCAGCACCTGGACAGTTTCTTACAATGAGCAGTTCTTC
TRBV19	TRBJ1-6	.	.	CASSIGRGYDNSPLHF	TGTGCCAGTAGTATAGGCAGGGGATATGATAATTCACCCCTCCACTTT
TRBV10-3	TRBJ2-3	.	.	CATSGLGVSTDTQYF	TGTGCCACCTCGGGACTCGGAGTTAGCACAGATACGCAGTATTTT
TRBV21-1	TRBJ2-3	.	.	CASSNDGRGLSDTQYF	TGTGCCAGCAGCAATGATGGCAGGGGGCTGTCAGATACGCAGTATTTT
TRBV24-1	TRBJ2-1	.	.	CATSDPGPGDNEQFF	TGTGCCACCAGTGACCCAGGTCCAGGGGACAATGAGCAGTTCTTC
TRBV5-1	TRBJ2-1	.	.	CASSLVVTGNNEQFF	TGCGCCAGCAGCTTGGTCGTTACGGGAAACAATGAGCAGTTCTTC
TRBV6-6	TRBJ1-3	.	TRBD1	CASSYTTGGDGNTIYF	TGTGCCAGCAGTTACACGACAGGGGGCGATGGAAACACCATATATTTT
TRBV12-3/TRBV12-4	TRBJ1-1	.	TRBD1	CASSFRGETEAFF	TGTGCCAGCAGTTTCAGGGGGGAGACTGAAGCTTTCTTT
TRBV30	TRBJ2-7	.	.	CAWSKRVEGYNEQYF	TGTGCCTGGAGTAAAAGAGTGGAGGGCTACAACGAGCAGTACTTC
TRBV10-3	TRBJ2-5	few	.	CAIGRDNRGETQYF	TGTGCCATCGGTCGCGATAATAGGGGAGAGACCCAGTACTTC
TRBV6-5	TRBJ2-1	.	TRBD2	CASRPSGGTYNEQFF	TGTGCCAGCAGACCTAGCGGGGGGACCTACAATGAGCAGTTCTTC
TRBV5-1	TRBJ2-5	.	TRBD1	CASSLDGTGQETQYF	TGCGCCAGCAGCTTGGACGGGACAGGGCAAGAGACCCAGTACTTC
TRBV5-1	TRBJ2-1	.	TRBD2	CASSSLAGGSRNEQFF	TGCGCCAGCAGCTCCCTAGCGGGGGGGTCAAGAAATGAGCAGTTCTTC
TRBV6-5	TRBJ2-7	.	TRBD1	CASRRGTVYEQYF	TGTGCCAGCAGAAGGGGGACAGTTTACGAGCAGTACTTC
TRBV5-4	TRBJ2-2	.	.	CASSLPLDTGELFF	TGTGCCAGCAGCTTGCCCCTTGACACCGGGGAGCTGTTTTTT
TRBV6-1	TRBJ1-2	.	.	CASSERVGHGYTF	TGTGCCAGCAGTGAACGGGTGGGGCATGGCTACACCTTC
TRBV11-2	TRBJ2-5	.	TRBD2	CASSLGVGGGETQYF	TGTGCCAGCAGCTTAGGGGTCGGGGGGGGAGAGACCCAGTACTTC
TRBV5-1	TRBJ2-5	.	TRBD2	CASSSGTSGRGGQETQYF	TGCGCCAGCAGCTCGGGGACTAGCGGGAGAGGAGGCCAAGAGACCCAGTACTTC
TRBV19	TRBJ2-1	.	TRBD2	CASARTSYNEQFF	TGTGCCAGTGCCCGGACTAGCTACAATGAGCAGTTCTTC
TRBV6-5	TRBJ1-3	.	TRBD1	CASSTGGRGNTIYF	TGTGCCAGCAGCACAGGGGGTAGGGGAAACACCATATATTTT
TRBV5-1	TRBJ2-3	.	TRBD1	CASSSGQGADTQYF	TGCGCCAGCAGCTCGGGACAGGGAGCAGATACGCAGTATTTT
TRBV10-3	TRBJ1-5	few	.	CAISPGGGPDQPQHF	TGTGCCATCAGCCCAGGCGGGGGGCCCGATCAGCCCCAGCATTTT
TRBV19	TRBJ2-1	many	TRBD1	CASSIIRTGVNEQFF	TGTGCCAGTAGTATCATTCGGACAGGGGTGAATGAGCAGTTCTTC
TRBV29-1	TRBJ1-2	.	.	CSVELRGGGYGYTF	TGCAGCGTTGAATTGAGAGGCGGGGGCTATGGCTACACCTTC
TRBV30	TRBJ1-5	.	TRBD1	CAWSVQGAQPQHF	TGTGCCTGGAGTGTACAGGGGGCTCAGCCCCAGCATTTT
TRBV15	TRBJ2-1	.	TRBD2	CATSRAGLGGMEQFF	TGTGCCACCAGCAGAGCAGGGCTCGGGGGGATGGAGCAGTTCTTC
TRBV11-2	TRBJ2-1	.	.	CASRSSYNEQFF	TGTGCCAGTCGGAGCTCCTACAATGAGCAGTTCTTC
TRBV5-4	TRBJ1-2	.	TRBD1	CASSLSTGGLGSRGYTF	TGTGCCAGCAGCTTGTCGACAGGGGGCTTAGGTTCGCGGGGCTACACCTTC
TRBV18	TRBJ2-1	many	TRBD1	CASSQGQGLYNEQFF	TGTGCCAGCTCACAGGGACAGGGGCTTTACAATGAGCAGTTCTTC
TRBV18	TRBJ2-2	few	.	CASSPLKGPTGELFF	TGTGCCAGCTCACCATTGAAGGGGCCCACCGGGGAGCTGTTTTTT
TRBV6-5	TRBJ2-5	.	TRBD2	CAASGGSGETQYF	TGTGCCGCCTCGGGGGGGAGCGGGGAGACCCAGTACTTC
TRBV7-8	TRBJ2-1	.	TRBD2	CASSLLGAWTSGGSSYNEQFF	TGTGCCAGCAGCCTCTTGGGGGCCTGGACTAGCGGGGGGAGCTCCTACAATGAGCAGTTCTTC
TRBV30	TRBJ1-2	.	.	CAWRGSGTNGYTF	TGTGCCTGGAGAGGCTCCGGGACAAATGGCTACACCTTC
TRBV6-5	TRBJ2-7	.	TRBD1	CASSYTGRGYYEQYF	TGTGCCAGCAGTTACACAGGCAGGGGGTACTACGAGCAGTACTTC
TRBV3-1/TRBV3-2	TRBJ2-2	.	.	CASSQGPGRELFF	TGTGCCAGCAGCCAAGGCCCAGGCAGGGAGCTGTTTTTT
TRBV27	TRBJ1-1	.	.	CASQTSTGTEAFF	TGTGCCAGCCAAACCTCGACGGGCACTGAAGCTTTCTTT
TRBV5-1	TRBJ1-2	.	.	CASSLGGNYGYTF	TGCGCCAGCAGCTTGGGCGGTAACTATGGCTACACCTTC
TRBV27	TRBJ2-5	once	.	CASSPGQTPYETQYF	TGTGCCAGCAGCCCCGGACAGACCCCTTATGAGACCCAGTACTTC
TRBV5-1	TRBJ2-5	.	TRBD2	CASSGRTSGGAQETQYF	TGCGCCAGCAGCGGCAGGACTAGCGGGGGGGCCCAGGAGACCCAGTACTTC
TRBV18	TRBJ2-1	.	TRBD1	CASSPWTGVYNEQFF	TGTGCCAGCTCGCCATGGACAGGGGTATACAATGAGCAGTTCTTC
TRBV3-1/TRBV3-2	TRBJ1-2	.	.	CASSQGTAYGYTF	TGTGCCAGCAGCCAAGGGACAGCCTATGGCTACACCTTC
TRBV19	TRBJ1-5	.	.	CASSITGRWGDSNQPQHF	TGTGCCAGTAGTATAACTGGCAGGTGGGGGGATAGCAATCAGCCCCAGCATTTT
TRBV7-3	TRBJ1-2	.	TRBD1	CASSQGQGYSGYTF	TGTGCCAGCAGCCAGGGACAGGGTTATAGTGGCTACACCTTC
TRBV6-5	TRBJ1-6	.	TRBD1	CASRRDRVGNSPLHF	TGTGCCAGCAGGCGGGACAGGGTTGGGAATTCACCCCTCCACTTT